This T cell receptor (beta chain) stems from a study of blood T cell repertoires in COVID-19. For the study at large: PBMCs, B-cell-depleted T cells, or T cells were the source of the cDNA or gDNA that made up the material.

CDR1 is MDHEN and CDR2 is SYDVKM in the germline V gene. V gave up 6 bases and J gave up 5 bases, with 28 bases separating them. The CDR3 length is 18 residues. The table came from immunoSEQ multiplex PCR; TCRdb's copy has only in-frame clones and leaves some out. The sample lists 85,000 to 130,000 clones; 71% were seen once. The chain is built from TRBV28 and TRBJ2-5; perhaps TRBD1 as D (8 bases). Material for sequencing was peripheral blood. The clonotype originates from a human donor with acute or convalescent COVID-19. The donor label of this sample is uncertain. The CDR3 protein is CASSHYGGWTGREETQYF. CDR3 DNA: TGTGCCAGCAGCCATTATGGGGGATGGACAGGGAGGGAGGAGACCCAGTACTTC.